This is a list of T cell receptor beta chains from one sample in a study of shared clonotypes between healthy human individuals. This table comes from immunoSEQ multiplex PCR, and its TCRdb copy is limited to in-frame clones, with some not included. The top ten hold more than 1.5% of the sample, which has about 2,100,000 clones, roughly 91% seen once. The sequenced sample was naive CD8+ T cells from PBMCs. The receptors come from a man aged 18 to 29 in good health. Some clones in this sample may be carry-over from other donors' samples. Both conserved end residues are part of each CDR3. D genes are given only for firm matches. Expanded clones get a size class; other rows say once, few or many, or leave the size out.

D gene | J gene | clone size | V gene | CDR3 protein | CDR3 DNA
TRBD1 | TRBJ2-7 | . | TRBV25-1 | CASRLGQGAYEQYF | TGTGCCAGCAGGCTTGGACAGGGTGCCTACGAGCAGTACTTC
. | TRBJ1-2 | . | TRBV5-1 | CASSLDVRTRYGYTF | TGCGCCAGCAGCTTGGATGTACGGACTCGGTATGGCTACACCTTC
. | TRBJ1-1 | . | TRBV27 | CASSFRGGNTEAFF | TGTGCCAGCAGTTTTCGGGGTGGGAATACTGAAGCTTTCTTT
. | TRBJ2-7 | . | TRBV4-1 | CASSASRGGSYEQYF | TGCGCCAGCAGCGCATCTAGGGGGGGCTCCTACGAGCAGTACTTC
. | TRBJ2-5 | . | TRBV9 | CASSPPHGGETQYF | TGTGCCAGCAGCCCCCCCCATGGGGGAGAGACCCAGTACTTC
. | TRBJ2-7 | . | TRBV7-3 | CASSPSLNSEQYF | TGTGCCAGCAGCCCATCCCTGAATTCCGAGCAGTACTTC
. | TRBJ2-5 | . | TRBV9 | CASSLEGQETQYF | TGTGCCAGCAGCCTGGAGGGCCAGGAGACCCAGTACTTC
. | TRBJ1-5 | . | TRBV21-1 | CASSTPHSVGGQNQPQHF | TGTGCCAGCAGCACTCCGCATAGTGTAGGGGGCCAAAATCAGCCCCAGCATTTT
. | TRBJ1-1 | few | TRBV30 | CAWIPGPEAFF | TGTGCCTGGATCCCCGGGCCTGAAGCTTTCTTT
TRBD1 | TRBJ2-7 | . | TRBV28 | CASSSLLDRVGEQYF | TGTGCCAGCAGTTCCCTCCTGGACAGGGTCGGCGAGCAGTACTTC
. | TRBJ2-3 | . | TRBV7-3 | CASSPTGEVTDTQYF | TGTGCCAGCAGCCCAACAGGGGAGGTCACAGATACGCAGTATTTT
TRBD2 | TRBJ2-7 | . | TRBV28 | CASSLPREGYEQYF | TGTGCCAGCAGTCTTCCCCGGGAGGGCTACGAGCAGTACTTC
. | TRBJ2-1 | . | TRBV4-1 | CASSQDVPVLLSAGEQFF | TGCGCCAGCAGCCAAGATGTTCCGGTACTATTGAGCGCGGGTGAGCAGTTCTTC
. | TRBJ2-7 | . | TRBV7-9 | CASSSILDEQYF | TGTGCCAGCAGCTCTATACTCGATGAGCAGTACTTC
TRBD1 | TRBJ1-4 | once | TRBV15 | CATSRAGTGGDSNEKLFF | TGTGCCACTTCCAGGGCGGGGACAGGGGGCGATTCGAATGAAAAACTGTTTTTT